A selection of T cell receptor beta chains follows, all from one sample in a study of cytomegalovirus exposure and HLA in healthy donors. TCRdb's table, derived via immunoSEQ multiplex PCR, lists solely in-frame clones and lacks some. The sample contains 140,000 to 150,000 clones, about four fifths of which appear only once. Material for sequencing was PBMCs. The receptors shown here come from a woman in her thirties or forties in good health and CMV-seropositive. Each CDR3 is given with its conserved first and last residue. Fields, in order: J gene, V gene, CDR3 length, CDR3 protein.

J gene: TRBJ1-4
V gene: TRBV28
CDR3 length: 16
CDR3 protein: CASSLPGTGVKEKLFF

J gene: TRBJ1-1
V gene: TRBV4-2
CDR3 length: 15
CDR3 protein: CASSQVQGENTEAFF

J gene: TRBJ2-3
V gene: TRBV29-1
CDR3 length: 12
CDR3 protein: CSVRSRDNTQYF

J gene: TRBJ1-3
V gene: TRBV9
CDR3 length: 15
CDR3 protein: CASSQRQGEYDTIYF

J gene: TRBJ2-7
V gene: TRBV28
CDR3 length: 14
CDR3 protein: CASIERQGRHEQYF

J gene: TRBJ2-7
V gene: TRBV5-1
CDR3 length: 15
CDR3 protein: CASSPSLGLAETLYF

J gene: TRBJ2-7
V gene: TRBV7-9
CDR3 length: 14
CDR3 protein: CASSLAGTSYEQYF

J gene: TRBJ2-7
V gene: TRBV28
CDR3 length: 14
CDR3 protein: CASSLGRPVYEQYF

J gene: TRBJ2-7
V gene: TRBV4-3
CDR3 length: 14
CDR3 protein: CASSHGLEGNEQYF

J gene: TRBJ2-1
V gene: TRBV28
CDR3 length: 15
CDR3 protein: CASRQHSGAINEQFF

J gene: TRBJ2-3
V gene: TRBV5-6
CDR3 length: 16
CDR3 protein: CASSPGAGARTDTQYF

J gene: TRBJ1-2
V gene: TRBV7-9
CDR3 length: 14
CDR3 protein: CASSLVGSGGGYTF

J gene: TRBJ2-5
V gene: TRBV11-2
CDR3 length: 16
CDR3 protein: CASSLTSSGYQETQYF

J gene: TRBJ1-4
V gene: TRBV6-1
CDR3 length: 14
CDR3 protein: CASRQGVANEKLFF

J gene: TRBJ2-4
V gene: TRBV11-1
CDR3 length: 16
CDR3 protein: CASSSELAGAKNIQYF

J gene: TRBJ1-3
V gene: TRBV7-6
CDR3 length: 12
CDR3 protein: CASGLGGDTIYF

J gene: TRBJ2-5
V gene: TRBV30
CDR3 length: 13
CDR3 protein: CAWGNRAQETQYF

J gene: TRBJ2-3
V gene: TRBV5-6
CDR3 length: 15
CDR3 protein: CASSAGTGGTDTQYF

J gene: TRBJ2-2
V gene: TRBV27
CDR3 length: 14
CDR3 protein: CASGLQRNTGELFF

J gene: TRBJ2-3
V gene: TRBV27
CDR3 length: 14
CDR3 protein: CASSLGQSADTQYF

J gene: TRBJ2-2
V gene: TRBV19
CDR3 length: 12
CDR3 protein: CASSVDTGELFF

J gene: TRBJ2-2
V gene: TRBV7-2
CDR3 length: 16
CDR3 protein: CASSSGDRGGAGELFF

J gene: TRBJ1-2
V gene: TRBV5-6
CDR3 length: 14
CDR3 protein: CASSSLQGIRGYTF

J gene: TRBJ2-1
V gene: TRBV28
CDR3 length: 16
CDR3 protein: CASSSDEIRGGGVQFF

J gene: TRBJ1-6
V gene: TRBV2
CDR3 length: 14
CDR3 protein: CASSGTGGNSPLHF

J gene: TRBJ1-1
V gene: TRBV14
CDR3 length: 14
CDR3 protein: CASSQESLTGGAFF

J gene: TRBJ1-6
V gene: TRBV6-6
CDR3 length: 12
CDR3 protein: CATLGVRSPLHF

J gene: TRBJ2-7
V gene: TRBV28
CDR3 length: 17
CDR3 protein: CASSLGKAGGSSYEQYF